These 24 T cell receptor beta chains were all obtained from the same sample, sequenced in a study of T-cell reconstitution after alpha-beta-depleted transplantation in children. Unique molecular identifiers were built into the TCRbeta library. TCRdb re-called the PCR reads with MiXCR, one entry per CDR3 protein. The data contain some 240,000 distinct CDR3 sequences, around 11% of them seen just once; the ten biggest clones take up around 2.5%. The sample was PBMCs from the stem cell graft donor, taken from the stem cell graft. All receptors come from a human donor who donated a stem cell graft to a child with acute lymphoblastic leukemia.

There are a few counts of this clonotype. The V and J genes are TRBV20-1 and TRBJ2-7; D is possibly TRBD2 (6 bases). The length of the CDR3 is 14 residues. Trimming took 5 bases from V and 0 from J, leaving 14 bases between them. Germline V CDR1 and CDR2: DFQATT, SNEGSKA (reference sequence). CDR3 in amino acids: CSASRDGSSYEQYF. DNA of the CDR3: TGCAGTGCTTCCCGGGACGGGAGCTCCTACGAGCAGTACTTC.

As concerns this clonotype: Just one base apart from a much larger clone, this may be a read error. The CDR3 loop is CASSWTGGHEQYF. CDR3 DNA sequence: TGTGCCAGCAGCTGGACAGGGGGCCACGAGCAGTACTTC. This chain connects TRBV9 to TRBJ2-7; 11 bases are shared with TRBD1. The V segment lost 4 bases and the J segment 5 bases; nucleotides outside the gene matches: 2. The germline CDR1 and CDR2 sequences are SGDLS and YYNGEE. The CDR3 is made up of 13 amino acids.

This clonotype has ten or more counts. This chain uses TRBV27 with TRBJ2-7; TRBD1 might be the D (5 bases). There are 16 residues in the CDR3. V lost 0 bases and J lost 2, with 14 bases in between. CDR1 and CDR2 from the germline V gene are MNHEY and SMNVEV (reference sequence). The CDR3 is CASSLSRFAGTYEQYF. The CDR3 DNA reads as TGTGCCAGCAGTTTATCTCGGTTTGCAGGGACCTACGAGCAGTACTTC.

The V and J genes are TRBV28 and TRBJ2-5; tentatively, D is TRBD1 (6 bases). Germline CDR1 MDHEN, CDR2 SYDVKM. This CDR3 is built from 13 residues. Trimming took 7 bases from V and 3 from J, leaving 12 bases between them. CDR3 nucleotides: TGTGCCAGCACGCCAGGGGTTGAAGAGACCCAGTACTTC. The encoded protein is CASTPGVEETQYF. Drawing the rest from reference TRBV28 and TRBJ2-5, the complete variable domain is DVKVTQSSRYLVKRTGEKVFLECVQDMDHENMFWYRQDPGLGLRLIYFSYDVKMKEKGDIPEGYSVSREKKERFSLILESASTNQTSMYLCASTPGVEETQYFGPGTRLLVL.

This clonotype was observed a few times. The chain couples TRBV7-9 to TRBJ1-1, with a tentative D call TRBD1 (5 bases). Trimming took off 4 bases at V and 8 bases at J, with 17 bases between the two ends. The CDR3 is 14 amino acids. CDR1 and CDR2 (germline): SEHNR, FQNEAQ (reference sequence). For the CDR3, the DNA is TGTGCCAGCAGCTCCATAGGACAAGGAAAAGAAGCTTTCTTT. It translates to CASSSIGQGKEAFF.

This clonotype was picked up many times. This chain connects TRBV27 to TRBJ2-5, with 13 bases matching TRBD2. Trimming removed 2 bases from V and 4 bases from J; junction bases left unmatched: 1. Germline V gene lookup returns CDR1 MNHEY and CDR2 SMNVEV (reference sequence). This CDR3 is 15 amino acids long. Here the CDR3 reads CASSLRTSGRETQYF. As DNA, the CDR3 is TGTGCCAGCAGTTTACGGACTAGCGGGAGAGAGACCCAGTACTTC.

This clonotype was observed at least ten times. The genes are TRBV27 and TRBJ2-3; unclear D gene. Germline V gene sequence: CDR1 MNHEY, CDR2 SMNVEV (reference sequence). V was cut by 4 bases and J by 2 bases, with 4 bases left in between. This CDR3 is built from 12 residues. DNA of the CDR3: TGTGCCAGCAGTTCCATCACAGATACGCAGTATTTT. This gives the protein CASSSITDTQYF.

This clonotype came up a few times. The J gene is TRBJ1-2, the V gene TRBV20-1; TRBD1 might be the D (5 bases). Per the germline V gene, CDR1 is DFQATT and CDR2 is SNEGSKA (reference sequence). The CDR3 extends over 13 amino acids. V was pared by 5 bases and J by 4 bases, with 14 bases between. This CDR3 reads CSARPHGAYGYTF. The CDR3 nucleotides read TGCAGTGCTCGACCCCACGGGGCCTATGGCTACACCTTC.

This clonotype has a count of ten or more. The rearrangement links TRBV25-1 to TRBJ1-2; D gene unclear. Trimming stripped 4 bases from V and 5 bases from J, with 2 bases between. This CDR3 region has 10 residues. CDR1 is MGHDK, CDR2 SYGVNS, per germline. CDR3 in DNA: TGTGCCAGCAGTGGATATGGCTACACCTTC. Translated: CASSGYGYTF.

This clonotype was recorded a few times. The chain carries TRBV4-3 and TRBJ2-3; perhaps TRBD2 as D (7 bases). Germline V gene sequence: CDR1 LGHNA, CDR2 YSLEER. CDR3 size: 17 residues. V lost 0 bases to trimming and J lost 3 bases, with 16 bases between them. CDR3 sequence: CASSQDFPGGETDTQYF. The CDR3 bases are TGCGCCAGCAGCCAAGATTTCCCGGGGGGCGAGACAGATACGCAGTATTTT.

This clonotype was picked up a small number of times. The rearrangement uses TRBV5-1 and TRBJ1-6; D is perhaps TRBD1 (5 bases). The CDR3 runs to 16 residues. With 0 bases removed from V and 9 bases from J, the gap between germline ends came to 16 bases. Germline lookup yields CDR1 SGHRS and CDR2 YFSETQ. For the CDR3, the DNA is TGCGCCAGCAGCTTGGAGGCCGTCGGGCAGGGTTCACCCCTCCACTTT. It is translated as CASSLEAVGQGSPLHF.

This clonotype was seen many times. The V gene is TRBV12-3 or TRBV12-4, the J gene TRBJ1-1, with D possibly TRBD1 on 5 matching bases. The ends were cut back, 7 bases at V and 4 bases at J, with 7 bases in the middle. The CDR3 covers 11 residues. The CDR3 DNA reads TGTGCCAGCACGGGGGGCACTGAAGCTTTCTTT. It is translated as CASTGGTEAFF.

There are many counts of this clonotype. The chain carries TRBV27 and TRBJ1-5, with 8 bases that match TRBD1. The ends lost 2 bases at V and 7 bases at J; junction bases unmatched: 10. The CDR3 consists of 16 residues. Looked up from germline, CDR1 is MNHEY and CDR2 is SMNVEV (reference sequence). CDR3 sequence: CASSLRFGQGGQPQHF. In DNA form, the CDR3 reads TGTGCCAGCAGTTTAAGGTTCGGACAGGGAGGACAGCCCCAGCATTTT.

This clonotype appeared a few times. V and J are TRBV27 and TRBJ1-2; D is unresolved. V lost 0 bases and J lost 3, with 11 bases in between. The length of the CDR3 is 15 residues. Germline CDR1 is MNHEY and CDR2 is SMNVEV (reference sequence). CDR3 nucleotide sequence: TGTGCCAGCAGTTTATCCACAGTGGGCCACTATGGCTACACCTTC. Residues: CASSLSTVGHYGYTF.

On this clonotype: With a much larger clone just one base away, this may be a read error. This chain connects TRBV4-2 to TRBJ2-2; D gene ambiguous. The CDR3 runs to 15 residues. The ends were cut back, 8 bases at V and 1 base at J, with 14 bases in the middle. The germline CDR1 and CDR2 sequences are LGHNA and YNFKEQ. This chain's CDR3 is CASGYGPMNTGELFF. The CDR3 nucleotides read TGTGCCAGCGGCTATGGACCGATGAACACCGGGGAGCTGTTTTTT.

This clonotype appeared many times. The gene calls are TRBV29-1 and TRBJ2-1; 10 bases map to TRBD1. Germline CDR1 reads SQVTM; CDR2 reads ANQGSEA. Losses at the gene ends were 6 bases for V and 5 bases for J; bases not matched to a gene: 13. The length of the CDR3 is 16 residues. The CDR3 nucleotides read TGCAGCGTGGAGGGGGTCGGGACAGGGGCGGACAATGAGCAGTTCTTC. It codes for CSVEGVGTGADNEQFF.

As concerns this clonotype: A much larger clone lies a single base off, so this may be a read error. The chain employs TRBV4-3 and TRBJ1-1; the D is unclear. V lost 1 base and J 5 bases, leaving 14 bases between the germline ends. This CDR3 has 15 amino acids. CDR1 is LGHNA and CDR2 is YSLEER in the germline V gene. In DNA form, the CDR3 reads TGCGCCAGCAGCCAAGCCCCGGGTGTTCGGACTGAAGCTTTCTTT. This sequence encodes CASSQAPGVRTEAFF.

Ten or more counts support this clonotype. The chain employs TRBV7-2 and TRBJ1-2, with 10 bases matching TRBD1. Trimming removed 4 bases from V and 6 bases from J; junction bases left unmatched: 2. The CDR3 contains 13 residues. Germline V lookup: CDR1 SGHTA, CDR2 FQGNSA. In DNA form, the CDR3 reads TGTGCCAGCAGCTGGGACAGGGGCCATGGCTACACCTTC. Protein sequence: CASSWDRGHGYTF.

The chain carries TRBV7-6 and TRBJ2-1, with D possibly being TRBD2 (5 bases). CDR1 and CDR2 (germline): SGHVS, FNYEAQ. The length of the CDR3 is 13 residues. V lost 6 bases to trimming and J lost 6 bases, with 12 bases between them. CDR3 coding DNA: TGTGCCAGCAGTCTCCGGGGATTCAATGAGCAGTTCTTC. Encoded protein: CASSLRGFNEQFF. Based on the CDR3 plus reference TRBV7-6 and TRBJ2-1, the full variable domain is GAGVSQSPRYKVTKRGQDVALRCDPISGHVSLYWYRQALGQGPEFLTYFNYEAQQDKSGLPNDRFSAERPEGSISTLTIQRTEQRDSAMYRCASSLRGFNEQFFGPGTRLTVL.

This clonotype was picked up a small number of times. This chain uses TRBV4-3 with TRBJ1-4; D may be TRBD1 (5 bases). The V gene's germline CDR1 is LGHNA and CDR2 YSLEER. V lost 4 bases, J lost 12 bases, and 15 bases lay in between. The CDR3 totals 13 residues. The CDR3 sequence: CASSPDQGIELFF. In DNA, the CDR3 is TGCGCCAGCAGCCCCGATCAGGGAATAGAACTGTTTTTT.

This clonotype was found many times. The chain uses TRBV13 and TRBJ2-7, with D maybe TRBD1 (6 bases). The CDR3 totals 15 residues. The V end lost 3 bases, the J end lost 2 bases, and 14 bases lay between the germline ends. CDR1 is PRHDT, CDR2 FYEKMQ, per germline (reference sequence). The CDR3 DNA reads TGTGCCAGCAGCTTTATAACAGGGTCGACCTACGAGCAGTACTTC. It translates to CASSFITGSTYEQYF.

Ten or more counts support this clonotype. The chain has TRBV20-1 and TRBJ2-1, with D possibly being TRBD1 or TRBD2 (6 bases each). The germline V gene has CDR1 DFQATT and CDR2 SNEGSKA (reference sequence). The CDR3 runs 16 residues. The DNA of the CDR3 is TGCAGCGGGGGCCCTCTTGACTGGAGCTCCTACAATGAGCAGTTCTTC. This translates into CSGGPLDWSSYNEQFF.

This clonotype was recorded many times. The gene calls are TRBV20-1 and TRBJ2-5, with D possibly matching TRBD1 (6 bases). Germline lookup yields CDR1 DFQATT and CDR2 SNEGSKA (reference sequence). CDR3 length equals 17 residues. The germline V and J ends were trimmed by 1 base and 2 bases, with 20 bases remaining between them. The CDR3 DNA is TGCAGTGCTAGAGCCCGAACCACCTGGGACAAACAAGAGACCCAGTACTTC. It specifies CSARARTTWDKQETQYF.

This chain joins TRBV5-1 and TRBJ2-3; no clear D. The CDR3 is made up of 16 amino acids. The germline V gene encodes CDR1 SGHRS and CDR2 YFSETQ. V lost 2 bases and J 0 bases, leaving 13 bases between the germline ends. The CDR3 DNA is TGCGCCAGCAGCTTAAAGGCGGTCCTTAGCACAGATACGCAGTATTTT. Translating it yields CASSLKAVLSTDTQYF.